The 8 T cell receptor beta chains presented below share a single source sample, sequenced in a study of T-cell reconstitution after alpha-beta-depleted transplantation in children. Construction of the TCRbeta library involved unique molecular identifiers. TCRdb re-derived calls from the PCR reads in MiXCR, one entry per CDR3 protein. The sample includes nearly 350,000 distinct CDR3 sequences, about 17% of them seen just once. Sequencing was performed on PBMCs, mostly from graft donor cells, taken 360 days after TCRalphabeta/CD19-depleted stem cell transplant. Receptors originate from a male patient aged 2-15 years who had a stem cell transplant for acute lymphoblastic leukemia, so the T cells may come from the graft donor.

This clonotype was recorded a few times. The gene calls are TRBV4-3 and TRBJ2-7, with 7 bases lining up with TRBD1. The CDR3 is made up of 15 amino acids. Per the germline V gene, CDR1 is LGHNA and CDR2 is YSLEER. V dropped 5 bases and J dropped 0; count of bases not matched to a gene: 7. The CDR3 sequence is CASSSLRDSSYEQYF. Here the CDR3 DNA reads TGCGCCAGCAGCTCCCTGAGGGACAGCTCCTACGAGCAGTACTTC.

The chain couples TRBV12-3 or TRBV12-4 to TRBJ1-6; unclear D gene. Trimming shortened V by 3 bases and J by 5 bases, and 17 bases separated the two germline ends. This CDR3 region has 17 residues. The CDR3 loop reads CASSLLFGERDNSPLHF. The CDR3 coding sequence is TGTGCCAGCAGTTTGCTGTTTGGGGAAAGGGATAATTCACCCCTCCACTTT.

The rearrangement links TRBV5-1 to TRBJ2-1, with 12 bases identical to TRBD2. This CDR3 spans 16 amino acids. Germline loops: CDR1 SGHRS, CDR2 YFSETQ. J lost 9 bases, V lost 3 bases, and 10 bases had no gene match. This CDR3 is CASSSTASGRGGEQFF. DNA of the CDR3: TGCGCCAGCAGCTCCACTGCTAGCGGGAGGGGGGGTGAGCAGTTCTTC.

The CDR3 sequence is CSARPGSGANVLTF. The CDR3 coding sequence is TGCAGTGCCAGACCCGGGAGCGGGGCCAACGTCCTGACTTTC. The chain has TRBV20-1 and TRBJ2-6; a weak D match, TRBD2 (6 bases). Germline V gives CDR1 DFQATT, CDR2 SNEGSKA (reference sequence). The CDR3 length is 14 residues. Trimming removed 6 bases from V and 4 bases from J, with 13 bases in between.

The V and J genes are TRBV4-3 and TRBJ2-1; 10 nucleotides agree with TRBD2. Germline assignment: CDR1 LGHNA and CDR2 YSLEER. The trim removed 3 bases at V and 3 bases at J, leaving 2 bases unmatched. The CDR3 contains 15 residues. CDR3 residues: CASSHGLADYNEQFF. The CDR3 DNA sequence: TGCGCCAGCAGCCACGGACTAGCGGACTACAATGAGCAGTTCTTC.

This clonotype was detected only a few times. The V call is TRBV30, the J call TRBJ2-2; D gene uncertain. V shed 2 bases and J shed 0 bases, with 1 base lying between them. The CDR3 length is 12 residues. Per germline, CDR1 GTSNPN and CDR2 SVGIG (reference sequence). The CDR3 DNA sequence: TGTGCCTGGAGTCCGAACACCGGGGAGCTGTTTTTT. This encodes CAWSPNTGELFF.

The chain has TRBV11-2 and TRBJ2-5; a weak D match, TRBD2 (6 bases). The CDR3 extends over 16 amino acids. Trimming removed 0 bases at V and 1 base at J, with 12 bases between. Germline-derived CDR1 and CDR2 are SGHAT and FQNNGV. Here the CDR3 reads CASSLDGGAAQETQYF. The CDR3 DNA follows: TGTGCCAGCAGCTTAGACGGCGGGGCTGCCCAAGAGACCCAGTACTTC.

This clonotype occurred many times. This sequence joins TRBV15 and TRBJ2-3, with D maybe TRBD2 (5 bases). This CDR3 has 16 amino acids. Germline values: CDR1 LNHNV, CDR2 YYDKDF (reference sequence). V lost 5 bases and J 3 bases, leaving 18 bases between the germline ends. CDR3 nucleotide sequence: TGTGCCACCAGCCATTTTAGGCGGAGCGGTACAGATACGCAGTATTTT. Translated: CATSHFRRSGTDTQYF.